This T cell receptor beta chain was documented in a study of blood T cell repertoires in COVID-19 (TCRdb year 2020). Turning to the overall study: Samples covering the acute and convalescent phases of COVID-19 were provided by collaborators in the United States, Italy and Spain. A de-identified subject ID, COVID-19 status, age in years and sex were almost always included in the sample metadata. Subjects who had been exposed to COVID-19, were actively infected with it, or had recovered from it provided the deeply sampled blood TCRbeta repertoires that made up the dataset. The repertoires were released in a freely available public database intended as a resource for research on the immune response to SARS-CoV-2. Samples were obtained from the ongoing ImmuneRACE study (first 160 participants) and from some 1,300 subjects provided by 6 global collaborators. The prospective study material was composed of cDNA or gDNA derived from T cells, B-cell-depleted T cells, or PBMCs. Where available, HLA class I and class II types were obtained from metadata supplied by the sample provider rather than from assay-based typing.

In the prospective study, participants were about 18 to 95 years old, resided in 20 to 30 geographic areas of the United States, and were enrolled through a virtual design. In the prospective study, participants were assigned to cohorts based on the clinical history participants reported in a screening survey and a study questionnaire. Mobile phlebotomists in the prospective study collected whole blood, serum and a nasopharyngeal or oropharyngeal swab from every participant. Prospective study participants could optionally give additional blood draws and questionnaires over an approximately two-month period. Prospective study blood samples were shipped either frozen or at room temperature before DNA extraction. Comment on this clone: What this receptor recognizes is not known. Per-base quality was not reported, and no clone a single base away is much larger than it.

Relative to germline, V is missing 3 bases and J is missing 5 bases, with 6 bases of the junction outside any gene match. CDR1 and CDR2 (MNHEY, SMNVEV) derive from the germline V gene (reference sequence). The CDR3 runs 15 amino acids, cysteine and phenylalanine included. The read is trimmed to its CDR3 DNA, 45 bases read in frame from base 1. Overall study outcomes, separate from this receptor: The amount of clinical and demographic metadata varied by source and participant and was provided uncurated.

The immunoSEQ Assay, a bias-controlled multiplex PCR, was used to amplify TCRbeta CDR3 regions from genomic DNA. Per the authors' processing: The number of nucleated cells in each sample was estimated from the amplification of reference gene primers within the assay. To quantify the absolute abundance of each unique TCRbeta CDR3 rearrangement, sequence reads were collapsed and filtered. For each sample, productive Simpson clonality was calculated as the square root of Simpson's diversity index over productive rearrangements. Entries here come from immuneACCESS through TCRdb and include only in-frame sequences with V and J called. Some clones fail to appear in such tables; in the studies checked, an unresolved V gene covers under half of the shortfall, and the cause of the remainder is unknown. That table gives V, J and clone size, and the DNA gave D and trimming. The sample table records roughly 260,000 clones; approximately 91% of these occur just once. 0.95% to 1.5% of the sample is taken by the ten largest.

Sequenced material: PBMCs or T cells enriched from blood (not recorded which). The receptor chain draws on TRBV27 and TRBJ1-1; TRBD1 fits 10 bases in the junction. The receptor comes from a human donor in a cohort exposed to, infected with or recovered from COVID-19 (not recorded which). The donor label of this sample is uncertain. CDR3 loop: CASSFGDRGRTEAFF. The bases are TGTGCCAGCAGTTTCGGGGACAGGGGTCGAACTGAAGCTTTCTTT.